This TCR beta chain was profiled in a study of T cell responses to AZD1222 COVID-19 vaccine. Study-wide results and caveats: At baseline, seropositivity was found in only 6 or 7 AZD1222 recipients. Clonal diversity was possibly underestimated, and the donors were mostly white British, with more females. Repertoires were sampled only after the peak T cell response.

About this clone itself: The antigen is undetermined.

TCRdb's copy holds only in-frame clones and misses some; the assay was immunoSEQ multiplex PCR. The sample includes roughly 120,000 clones, over 80% seen only once; the top ten take approximately 8%. Germline loops: CDR1 KGHSH, CDR2 LQKENI. The CDR3 extends over 12 amino acids. V was shortened by 3 bases and J by 0 bases, with 3 bases between the two germline ends. The material sequenced was peripheral blood, taken 28 days after the second AZD1222 dose. The TCR sequence derives from an adult who received the AZD1222 COVID-19 vaccine. This sequence joins TRBV18 and TRBJ2-7; D not certain. The DNA for the CDR3 is TGTGCCAGCTCACCTAACTCCTACGAGCAGTACTTC. Translating gives CASSPNSYEQYF.